This TCR beta chain emerged from a study of blood T cell repertoires in COVID-19. The method was immunoSEQ multiplex PCR; TCRdb's version includes in-frame clones alone and lacks a portion of them. The table lists under 200,000 clones, 88% of them singletons. The CDR3 is made up of 16 amino acids. The V segment lost 1 base and the J segment 4 bases; nucleotides outside the gene matches: 6. CDR1 and CDR2 (germline): SGHDT, YYEEEE. Specimen: peripheral blood. The receptor's source is a man aged 55 to 70 with acute or convalescent COVID-19. The chain employs TRBV5-6 and TRBJ2-5, with 11 bases identical to TRBD2. The CDR3: CASSLWVAGGGETQYF. CDR3 nucleotide sequence: TGTGCCAGCAGCTTGTGGGTAGCGGGAGGGGGAGAGACCCAGTACTTC. The whole variable domain, remainder taken from reference TRBV5-6 and TRBJ2-5, is DAGVTQSPTHLIKTRGQQVTLRCSPKSGHDTVSWYQQALGQGPQFIFQYYEEEERQRGNFPDRFSGHQFPNYSSELNVNALLLGDSALYLCASSLWVAGGGETQYFGPGTRLLVL.